The clone carrying this T cell receptor beta chain has more than one count but fewer than ten. Its antigen remains unknown. This sample was taken from a study of T-cell memory formation after mild COVID-19. As for the study in general: Each donor largely had its own TCR clusters. Study-wide results and caveats: Proof of SARS-CoV-2 specificity was absent for the second-wave clones that crested on day 37. Among clones contracting day 15 to 85, CD4/CD8 was balanced, whereas later expanders leaned CD4+. The finding that pre-infection memory included some responding clones suggested that cross-reactive memory joined.

V lost 6 bases, J lost 2 bases, and 10 bases stayed unmatched. CDR3 length: 16 amino acids. TCRdb analysed the 5' RACE reads with MiXCR anew, one entry per CDR3 protein. The table has roughly 600,000 distinct CDR3 sequences, around 17% seen once. The receptor was derived from an adult woman who had mild COVID-19 (a few samples of this study predate the infection). Cell type and time point are not known. The V call is TRBV12-3 or TRBV12-4, the J call TRBJ2-3; TRBD2 matches at 8 bases. The source material was PBMCs or a T cell subset sorted from them (not recorded which). The CDR3 reads CASRSNALADTDTQYF. The CDR3 region has the DNA TGTGCCAGCAGATCTAACGCACTAGCGGACACAGATACGCAGTATTTT.